This T cell receptor beta chain came from a study of T cell changes during pregnancy in multiple sclerosis. Profiling relied on immunoSEQ multiplex PCR, and the TCRdb table lists in-frame clones only, not all of them. The sample consists of about 93,000 clones, approximately 92% of them appearing once. The clonotype comes from a female donor with multiple sclerosis, enrolled in a pregnancy study. The sequencing used peripheral blood, collected after pregnancy.

The CDR3 protein is CASTTGSKGYTF. The CDR3 coding sequence is TGTGCCAGCACTACAGGATCGAAGGGCTACACCTTC. The V and J genes are TRBV28 and TRBJ1-2; tentative D call: TRBD1 (5 bases). The CDR3 has 12 amino acids. V dropped 7 bases and J dropped 8 bases, with 14 bases sitting between them. Germline V gene lookup returns CDR1 MDHEN and CDR2 SYDVKM.